This T cell receptor (beta chain) was observed in a study of OX40 agonist ivuxolimab in advanced cancers. Some background on the complete study: Ivuxolimab was a fully human IgG2 agonistic monoclonal antibody targeting the costimulatory receptor OX40 (CD134). Intravenous ivuxolimab was administered to patients every 2 weeks at six dose levels: 0.01, 0.1, 0.3, 1.5, 3 and 10 mg/kg. Of the roughly 51 patients in dose escalation, around 20 had hepatocellular carcinoma, some 15 had melanoma, 9 had renal cell carcinoma and 9 had head and neck cancer. In the dose-escalation cohort, over 65% of patients were male, and the mean age was around 60 years, with a range of about 20 to 79. Patients were allowed to have had prior anti-PD-1, anti-PD-L1 or anti-CTLA-4 therapy, and approximately 40% of the dose-escalation patients had been treated with checkpoint inhibitors. Partial responses occurred in three dose-escalation patients: two with cutaneous melanoma and one with hepatocellular carcinoma. The point of sequencing TCRbeta in the periphery was to test whether ivuxolimab changed TCR sequence diversity and drove clonal T-cell expansion. The paper covers the monotherapy dose-escalation part of the phase I ivuxolimab trial, which included N = 52 patients.

CDR1 and CDR2 (MNHNY, SVGAGI) derive from the germline V gene (reference sequence). V is pared back by 6 bases and J by 3 bases, with 14 bases lying between the germline termini. Spanning cysteine to phenylalanine, the CDR3 consists of 15 amino acids. Only the CDR3 DNA is retained, 45 bases long and in frame from the first base. Patients with autoimmune disease history or receiving systemic immunosuppression were excluded from the trial. Peripheral blood for TCR sequencing was collected from all dose cohorts at baseline, on cycle 4 day 1, and on cycle 7 day 1. Samples came from an open-label, multicenter, first-in-human phase I dose-escalation trial of ivuxolimab. Adults with locally advanced or metastatic head and neck squamous cell, hepatocellular, melanoma or renal cell carcinoma were enrolled in the trial. Before TCR sequencing, CD4+ and CD8+ T cells were separately sorted from peripheral blood.

What the work shows at the level of the full study, not this receptor alone: Which antigens the clonally expanded peripheral T cells were specific for was not determined. Low levels of normalized T-cell clonal expansion were also shown by some nonresponding patients. At doses from 0.1 to 3.0 mg/kg, clonal expansion was seen in both CD4+ and CD8+ blood T cells between baseline and week 6. In the 0.1-3.0 mg/kg groups, partial responders had among the lowest normalized peripheral clonal expansion, particularly in CD8+ T cells. On average, CD8+ T cells showed more expanded clones than CD4+ T cells after ivuxolimab.

Details on this clone: There is no known antigen for this receptor. The sample holds no much larger clone one base away, and base qualities are not on file.

Genomic DNA was isolated from the sorted cells so that the TCRbeta CDR3 region could be sequenced. The immunoSEQ Assay was used to sequence the TCRbeta CDR3 regions. What TCRdb holds here is the immuneACCESS table cut down to in-frame rearrangements. Part of the clones is not present; checked against another copy, under half of the missing clones reflect an unresolved V gene, and the others are unexplained. This sample gives roughly 99,000 clones in total; around 90% of them show up just once. The ten largest clones take up about 1.2% of the sample. Sequences were derived from CD4+ or CD8+ T cells sorted from blood, sampled in a trial of the OX40 agonist ivuxolimab. This sequence uses TRBV6-6 and TRBJ1-4, with no D gene named confidently. This TCR was recovered from an adult with an advanced solid tumor such as melanoma, head and neck, liver or kidney cancer. CDR3 protein: CASRKGVGSNEKLFF. The DNA is as follows: TGTGCCAGCAGAAAAGGTGTCGGCTCTAATGAAAAACTGTTTTTT.